The clone carrying this TCR beta chain was picked up a small number of times. Its cognate antigen is unknown. This record comes from a study of naive and memory T cell subsets. Overall study findings and caveats: Especially in CD8 cells, naive repertoires contained a few larger clonotypes, possibly CD45RA-re-expressing memory cells. There was no ground truth to check naive and memory subset results. In CD4 and CD8 cells, diversity dropped from naive through EMRA.

Alpha and beta libraries were amplified separately from the second PCR onward. This CDR3 region has 16 residues. Germline CDR1 is GTSNPN and CDR2 is SVGIG (reference sequence). The junction had 8 bases not matched to a gene; V was cut back by 2 bases and J by 1 base. Both TRBC1 and TRBC2 were covered by a beta constant-region primer of two equimolar oligonucleotides. Nested alpha and beta constant-region primers with the SP2 primer drove four PCR rounds on ligated cDNA. TCRdb analysed the UMI-ligation and nested PCR reads with MiXCR anew, one entry per CDR3 protein. The sample shows 95,000 to 110,000 distinct CDR3 sequences, roughly 15% of them seen only once.

The chain recombines TRBV30 with TRBJ2-5; 9 bases agree with TRBD2. The source of this sequence is a human donor in good health. Sequenced: naive CD8+ T cells from blood. The CDR3 DNA sequence: TGTGCCTGGAGTTCGGGGGCTAGCGGGACCCAAGAGACCCAGTACTTC. Its protein is CAWSSGASGTQETQYF.